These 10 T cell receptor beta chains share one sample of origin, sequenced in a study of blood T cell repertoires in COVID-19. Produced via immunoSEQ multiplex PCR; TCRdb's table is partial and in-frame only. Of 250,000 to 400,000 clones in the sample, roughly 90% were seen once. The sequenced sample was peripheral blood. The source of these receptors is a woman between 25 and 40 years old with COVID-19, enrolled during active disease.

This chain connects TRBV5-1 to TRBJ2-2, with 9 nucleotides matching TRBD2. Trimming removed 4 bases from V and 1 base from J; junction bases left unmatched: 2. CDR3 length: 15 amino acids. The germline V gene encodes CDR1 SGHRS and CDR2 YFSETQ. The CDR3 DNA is TGCGCCAGCAGCCATAGCGGGGGGAACACCGGGGAGCTGTTTTTT. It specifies CASSHSGGNTGELFF.

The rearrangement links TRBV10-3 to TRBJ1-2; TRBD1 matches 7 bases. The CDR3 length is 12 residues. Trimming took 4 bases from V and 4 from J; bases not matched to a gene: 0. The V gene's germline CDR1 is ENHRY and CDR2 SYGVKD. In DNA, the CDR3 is TGTGCCATCAGTGGGGACAGCTATGGCTACACCTTC. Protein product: CAISGDSYGYTF.

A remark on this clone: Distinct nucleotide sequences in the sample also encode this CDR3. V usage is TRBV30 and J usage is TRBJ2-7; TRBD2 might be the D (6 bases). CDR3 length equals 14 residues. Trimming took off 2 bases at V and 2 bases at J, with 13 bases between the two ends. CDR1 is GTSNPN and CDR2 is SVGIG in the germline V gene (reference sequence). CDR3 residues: CAWSRQGGTYEQYF. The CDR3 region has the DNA TGTGCCTGGAGTCGGCAAGGAGGGACCTACGAGCAGTACTTC.

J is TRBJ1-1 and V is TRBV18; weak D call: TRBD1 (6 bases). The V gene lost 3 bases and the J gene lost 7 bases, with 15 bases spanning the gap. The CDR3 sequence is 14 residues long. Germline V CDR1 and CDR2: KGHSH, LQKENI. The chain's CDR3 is CASSPQIGGGEAFF. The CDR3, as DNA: TGTGCCAGCTCACCCCAGATAGGGGGGGGTGAAGCTTTCTTT.

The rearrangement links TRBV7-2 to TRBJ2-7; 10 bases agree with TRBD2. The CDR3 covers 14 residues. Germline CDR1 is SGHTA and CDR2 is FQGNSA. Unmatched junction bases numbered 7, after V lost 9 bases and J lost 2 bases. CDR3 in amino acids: CASLLAGGTYEQYF. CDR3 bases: TGTGCCAGTCTCTTAGCGGGAGGAACCTACGAGCAGTACTTC.

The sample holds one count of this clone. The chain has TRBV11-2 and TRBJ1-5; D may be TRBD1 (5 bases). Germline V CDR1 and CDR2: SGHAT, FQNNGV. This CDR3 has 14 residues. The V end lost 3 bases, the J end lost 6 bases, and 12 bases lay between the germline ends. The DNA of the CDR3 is TGTGCCAGCAGCTTTTCGGGGGAGGCTCAGCCCCAGCATTTT. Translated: CASSFSGEAQPQHF.

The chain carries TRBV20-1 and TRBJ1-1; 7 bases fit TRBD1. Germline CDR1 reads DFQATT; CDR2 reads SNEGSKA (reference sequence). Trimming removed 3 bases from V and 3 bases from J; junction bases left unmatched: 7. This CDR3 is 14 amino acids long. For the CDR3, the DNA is TGCAGTGCTAGTAGCGGACAGGTTTACACTGAAGCTTTCTTT. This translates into CSASSGQVYTEAFF.

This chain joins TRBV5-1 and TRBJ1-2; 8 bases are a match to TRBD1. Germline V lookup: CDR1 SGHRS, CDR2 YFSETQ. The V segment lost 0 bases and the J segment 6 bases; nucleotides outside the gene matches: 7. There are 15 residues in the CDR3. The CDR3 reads CASSLAPGTGDGYTF. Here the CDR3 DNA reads TGCGCCAGCAGCTTGGCCCCCGGGACAGGAGATGGCTACACCTTC.

The CDR3 protein is CASSQGPTLNQPQHF. The CDR3 DNA sequence: TGTGCCAGCAGTCAGGGCCCCACCCTCAATCAGCCCCAGCATTTT. J is TRBJ1-5 and V is TRBV28, with D tentatively TRBD1 (5 bases). V lost 5 bases to trimming and J lost 3 bases, with 14 bases between them. From germline, CDR1 is MDHEN and CDR2 SYDVKM. This CDR3 spans 15 amino acids.

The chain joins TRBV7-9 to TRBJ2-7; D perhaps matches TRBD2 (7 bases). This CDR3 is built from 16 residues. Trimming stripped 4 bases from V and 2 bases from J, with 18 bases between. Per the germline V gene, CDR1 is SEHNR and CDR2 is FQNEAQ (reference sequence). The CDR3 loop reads CASSSLGGVGTYEQYF. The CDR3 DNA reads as TGTGCCAGCAGCTCCCTAGGGGGGGTGGGGACCTACGAGCAGTACTTC.